Listed here are 18 T cell receptor beta chains from one sample, sequenced in a study of blood T cell repertoires in COVID-19. This table comes from immunoSEQ multiplex PCR, and its TCRdb copy is limited to in-frame clones, with some not included. The table records over 110,000 clones, around 81% of them present only once. The material sequenced was peripheral blood. The receptors stem from a human donor in a cohort sampled during active COVID-19.

The chain uses TRBV5-5 and TRBJ1-5; TRBD1 agrees at 7 bases. Germline lookup yields CDR1 SGHKS and CDR2 YYEKEE (reference sequence). V shed 5 bases and J 3 bases; nucleotides not matched to a gene: 8. This CDR3 spans 15 amino acids. The CDR3 region has the DNA TGTGCCAGCAGTTTCGAGACAGGGATCAATCAGCCCCAGCATTTT. Protein sequence: CASSFETGINQPQHF.

This clone was seen a single time. The gene calls are TRBV5-4 and TRBJ2-3, with D possibly TRBD1 on 5 matching bases. Trimming pared 2 bases from V and 4 bases from J, leaving 17 bases between. The CDR3 is 16 residues long. Germline CDR1 and CDR2: SGHNT and YYREEE (reference sequence). CDR3 loop: CASSFPLQGTADTQYF. CDR3 in DNA: TGTGCCAGCAGCTTCCCCCTCCAGGGAACCGCAGATACGCAGTATTTT.

The chain couples TRBV6-5 to TRBJ1-3; D is ambiguous. Trimming removed 0 bases at V and 0 bases at J, with 6 bases between. The germline V gene has CDR1 MNHEY and CDR2 SVGAGI. The CDR3 is 15 amino acids. The CDR3 spells CASSYSRYSGNTIYF. CDR3 DNA: TGTGCCAGCAGTTACTCGAGATACTCTGGAAACACCATATATTTT.

The rearrangement uses TRBV27 and TRBJ2-3; possible D gene TRBD1, 7 bases. This CDR3 comprises 16 residues. The V and J ends lost 6 bases and 4 bases respectively, with 20 bases between them. CDR1 is MNHEY, CDR2 SMNVEV, per germline (reference sequence). The CDR3 DNA reads TGTGCCAGCAGAACCCACCGGGGGCAGGGGGCAGATACGCAGTATTTT. Its translation: CASRTHRGQGADTQYF.

This clone was picked up one time. The V gene is TRBV28, the J gene TRBJ1-1, with a weak D call TRBD1 (6 bases). CDR1 and CDR2 from the germline V gene are MDHEN and SYDVKM. The CDR3 consists of 15 residues. Trimming left V 6 bases short and J 0 bases short, with 14 bases between. The CDR3 bases are TGTGCCAGCAGACCTACAGGGCCCCTGAACACTGAAGCTTTCTTT. Its translation is CASRPTGPLNTEAFF.

The chain is built from TRBV5-6 and TRBJ2-6; D gene uncertain. The length of the CDR3 is 15 residues. The germline V gene has CDR1 SGHDT and CDR2 YYEEEE. V lost 0 bases to trimming and J lost 3 bases, with 7 bases between them. The chain's CDR3 is CASSLGRVGANVLTF. The CDR3 region has the DNA TGTGCCAGCAGCTTGGGACGGGTTGGGGCCAACGTCCTGACTTTC.

This rearrangement joins TRBV18 to TRBJ2-7, with 10 bases aligning to TRBD1. V dropped 6 bases and J dropped 2; count of bases not matched to a gene: 4. The CDR3 runs to 14 residues. CDR1 and CDR2 (germline): KGHSH, LQKENI. This chain's CDR3 is CASSLGQGTYEQYF. DNA for the CDR3: TGTGCCAGCTCCCTGGGACAGGGGACCTACGAGCAGTACTTC.

DNA for the CDR3: TGTGCCAGCAGCTTTAGTTCTACGGGAGAGGCGGAGACCCAGTACTTC. Translating it yields CASSFSSTGEAETQYF. The chain has TRBV13 and TRBJ2-5, with D tentatively TRBD2 (6 bases). The CDR3 extends over 16 amino acids. V dropped 3 bases and J dropped 5 bases, with 19 bases sitting between them. Germline V gene data show CDR1 as PRHDT and CDR2 as FYEKMQ (reference sequence).

This rearrangement joins TRBV3-1 (or the pseudogene TRBV3-2) to TRBJ2-7; 8 bases align to TRBD2. V was clipped by 1 base and J by 4 bases; unmatched bases: 9. The CDR3 spans 16 residues. The V gene's germline CDR1 is LGHDT and CDR2 YNNKEL (reference sequence). CDR3 in DNA: TGTGCCAGCAGCCAAGGGGTACTAGCGGAGACGTACGAGCAGTACTTC. Translation: CASSQGVLAETYEQYF.

This chain connects TRBV4-2 to TRBJ1-4, with D possibly TRBD1 on 6 matching bases. The germline CDR1 and CDR2 sequences are LGHNA and YNFKEQ. Trimming removed 0 bases at V and 8 bases at J, with 13 bases between. The CDR3 totals 15 residues. CDR3 in amino acids: CASSQEWDTGEKLFF. The CDR3 nucleotides read TGTGCCAGCAGCCAAGAGTGGGACACGGGAGAAAAACTGTTTTTT.

The chain employs TRBV29-1 and TRBJ1-4; 9 nucleotides align to TRBD1. The ends lost 7 bases at V and 0 bases at J; junction bases unmatched: 0. The CDR3 has 13 residues. Germline CDR1 reads SQVTM; CDR2 reads ANQGSEA. CDR3 sequence: CSGTGATNEKLFF. The DNA for the CDR3 is TGCAGCGGGACAGGGGCAACTAATGAAAAACTGTTTTTT.

The chain couples TRBV27 to TRBJ2-7, with 9 bases fitting TRBD2. This CDR3 comprises 14 residues. V trimming: 3 bases; J trimming: 0 bases; junction bases outside the gene matches: 0. Germline V gives CDR1 MNHEY, CDR2 SMNVEV (reference sequence). Written as DNA, the CDR3 is TGTGCCAGCAGTTTTAGCGGGAGCTCCTACGAGCAGTACTTC. Its translation: CASSFSGSSYEQYF.

V is TRBV21-1 and J is TRBJ2-3; the D call in the table, TRBD2, was not verified against the DNA. TRBV21-1 is assigned pseudogene status. The CDR3 totals 16 residues. CDR3 residues: CASSTSGINYTDTQYF. The CDR3 DNA follows: TGTGCCAGCAGTACTAGCGGGATTAATTACACAGATACGCAGTATTTT.

This sequence joins TRBV28 and TRBJ2-7; 7 nucleotides align to TRBD1. V lost 6 bases to trimming and J lost 3 bases; unmatched junction nucleotides: 11. CDR1 is MDHEN, CDR2 SYDVKM, per germline. The CDR3 runs to 15 residues. CDR3 amino acids: CASRPGTASHYEQYF. CDR3 nucleotides: TGTGCCAGCAGACCTGGGACAGCCTCCCACTACGAGCAGTACTTC. The full variable domain, in which reference TRBV28 and TRBJ2-7 provide the parts outside the CDR3, is DVKVTQSSRYLVKRTGEKVFLECVQDMDHENMFWYRQDPGLGLRLIYFSYDVKMKEKGDIPEGYSVSREKKERFSLILESASTNQTSMYLCASRPGTASHYEQYFGPGTRLTVT.

This chain connects TRBV20-1 to TRBJ2-7; the match to TRBD2 covers 9 bases. This CDR3 is built from 16 residues. V shed 3 bases and J 2 bases; nucleotides not matched to a gene: 11. Germline V lookup: CDR1 DFQATT, CDR2 SNEGSKA (reference sequence). This CDR3 is CSASGELAGTPYEQYF. The DNA of the CDR3 is TGCAGTGCTAGTGGGGAGCTAGCGGGAACACCCTACGAGCAGTACTTC.

The chain has TRBV5-4 and TRBJ2-5, with TRBD2 matching 13 bases. The germline gives CDR1 SGHNT, CDR2 YYREEE (reference sequence). Trimming cost V 7 bases and J 2 bases; bases outside gene matches: 2. The CDR3 contains 14 residues. The CDR3 DNA is TGTGCCAGCTGGACTAGCGGGAGACAAGAGACCCAGTACTTC. It is translated as CASWTSGRQETQYF.

This chain uses TRBV19 with TRBJ2-7; D not resolved. Germline V gene data show CDR1 as LNHDA and CDR2 as SQIVND (reference sequence). V was shortened by 7 bases and J by 2 bases, with 15 bases between the two germline ends. The CDR3 runs to 14 residues. This chain's CDR3 is CASIATSWPYEQYF. The CDR3 DNA reads as TGTGCCAGTATCGCCACGTCCTGGCCCTACGAGCAGTACTTC.

The chain links TRBV6-2 or TRBV6-3 to TRBJ2-7, with 7 bases that match TRBD1. The CDR3 consists of 15 residues. With V trimmed by 6 bases and J by 5 bases, 13 bases remained unmatched. Per germline, CDR1 MNHEY and CDR2 SVGEGT. The CDR3: CASSPAQGVYHEQYF. In DNA, the CDR3 is TGTGCCAGCAGCCCCGCGCAGGGGGTTTACCACGAGCAGTACTTC.